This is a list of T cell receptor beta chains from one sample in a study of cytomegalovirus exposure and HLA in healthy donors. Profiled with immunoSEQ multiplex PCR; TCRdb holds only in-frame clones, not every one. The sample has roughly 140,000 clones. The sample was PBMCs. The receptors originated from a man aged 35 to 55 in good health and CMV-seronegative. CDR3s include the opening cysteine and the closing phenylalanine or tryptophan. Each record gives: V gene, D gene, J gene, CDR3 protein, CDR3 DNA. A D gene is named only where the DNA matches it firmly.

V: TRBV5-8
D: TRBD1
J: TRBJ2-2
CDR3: CASSSGQGHTGELFF
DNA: TGTGCCAGCAGTTCTGGACAGGGGCACACCGGGGAGCTGTTTTTT

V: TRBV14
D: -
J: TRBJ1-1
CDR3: CASSLGDLEAFF
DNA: TGTGCCAGCAGCCTCGGGGACTTAGAAGCTTTCTTT

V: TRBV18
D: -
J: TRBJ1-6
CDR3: CASSPELTELNSPLHF
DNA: TGTGCCAGCTCACCTGAATTGACGGAACTAAATTCACCCCTCCACTTT

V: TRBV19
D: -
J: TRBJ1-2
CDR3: CASSISSSVYGYTF
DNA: TGTGCCAGTAGTATTTCCAGTTCCGTCTATGGCTACACCTTC

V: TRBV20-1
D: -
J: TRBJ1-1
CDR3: CSAGGDTEAFF
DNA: TGCAGTGCGGGAGGGGACACTGAAGCTTTCTTT

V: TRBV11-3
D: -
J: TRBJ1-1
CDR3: CASSLGRGSTEAFF
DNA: TGTGCCAGCAGCTTGGGGCGGGGAAGCACTGAAGCTTTCTTT

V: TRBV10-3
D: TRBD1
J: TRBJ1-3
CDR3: CAISGGQGYRGNTIYF
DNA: TGTGCCATCAGCGGAGGACAGGGTTATCGTGGAAACACCATATATTTT

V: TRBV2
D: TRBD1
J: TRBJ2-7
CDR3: CASSFRDRGHEQYF
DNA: TGTGCCAGCAGTTTCCGGGACAGGGGACACGAGCAGTACTTC

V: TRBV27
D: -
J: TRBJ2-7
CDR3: CASSSGTSWSTYEQYF
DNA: TGTGCCAGCAGTTCCGGGACTTCCTGGTCCACCTACGAGCAGTACTTC

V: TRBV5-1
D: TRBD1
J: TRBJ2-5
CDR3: CASSGGQGRQETQYF
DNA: TGCGCCAGCAGCGGCGGACAGGGACGCCAAGAGACCCAGTACTTC

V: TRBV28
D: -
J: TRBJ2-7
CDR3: CASSWGLLNEQYF
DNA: TGTGCCAGCAGTTGGGGACTCCTAAACGAGCAGTACTTC

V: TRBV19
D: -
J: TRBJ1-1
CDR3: CASSQRTAGTEAFF
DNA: TGTGCCAGTAGTCAGAGGACAGCGGGGACTGAAGCTTTCTTT

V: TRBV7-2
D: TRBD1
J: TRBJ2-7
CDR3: CASSTPRTGVFYEQYF
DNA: TGTGCCAGCAGTACCCCCAGGACAGGGGTGTTCTACGAGCAGTACTTC

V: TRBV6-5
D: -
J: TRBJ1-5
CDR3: CASSYSPVGNQPQHF
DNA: TGTGCCAGCAGTTACTCTCCGGTTGGCAATCAGCCCCAGCATTTT

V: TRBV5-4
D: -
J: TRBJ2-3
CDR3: CASSLRQGTDTQYF
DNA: TGTGCCAGCAGCCTTCGACAGGGCACAGATACGCAGTATTTT

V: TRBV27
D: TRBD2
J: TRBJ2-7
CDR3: CASSLGAGAIYEQYF
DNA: TGTGCCAGCAGTTTAGGAGCGGGGGCGATCTACGAGCAGTACTTC

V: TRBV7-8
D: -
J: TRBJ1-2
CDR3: CASSLSAGNYGYTF
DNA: TGTGCCAGCAGCTTATCGGCAGGGAACTATGGCTACACCTTC

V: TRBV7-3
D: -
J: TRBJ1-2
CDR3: CASSLNRDYGYTF
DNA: TGTGCCAGCAGCTTAAATCGGGACTATGGCTACACCTTC

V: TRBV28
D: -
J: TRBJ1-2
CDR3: CASRRGGYGYTF
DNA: TGTGCCAGCAGGAGGGGGGGGTATGGCTACACCTTC

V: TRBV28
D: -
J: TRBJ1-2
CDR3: CASSSPGGDFF
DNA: TGTGCCAGCAGTTCCCCGGGGGGGGACTTCTTC

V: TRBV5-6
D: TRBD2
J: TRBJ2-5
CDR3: CASSGSGQETQYF
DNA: TGTGCCAGCAGCGGTAGCGGGCAAGAGACCCAGTACTTC

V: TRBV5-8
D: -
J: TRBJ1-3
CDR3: CASSPFGGDSGNTIYF
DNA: TGTGCCAGCAGCCCTTTCGGGGGGGACTCTGGAAACACCATATATTTT

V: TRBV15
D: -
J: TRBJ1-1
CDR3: CATSRDENAEAFF
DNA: TGTGCCACCAGCAGAGATGAGAATGCTGAAGCTTTCTTT

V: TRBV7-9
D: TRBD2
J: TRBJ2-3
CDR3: CASSLLRGGSTDTQYF
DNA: TGTGCCAGCAGCTTGTTACGGGGGGGTAGCACAGATACGCAGTATTTT

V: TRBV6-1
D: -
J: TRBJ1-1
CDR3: CASSEQGRAFF
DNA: TGTGCCAGCAGTGAACAGGGTAGAGCTTTCTTT

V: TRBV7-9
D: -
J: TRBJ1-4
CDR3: CAGSSTGWSNEKLFF
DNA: TGTGCCGGCAGCTCCACAGGGTGGTCTAATGAAAAACTGTTTTTT

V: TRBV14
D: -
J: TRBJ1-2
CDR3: CASSPGQSYGYTF
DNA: TGTGCCAGCAGCCCTGGACAGTCCTATGGCTACACCTTC

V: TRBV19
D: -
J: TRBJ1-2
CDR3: CASTLLGLDYGYTF
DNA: TGTGCCAGTACCCTACTTGGACTTGACTATGGCTACACCTTC

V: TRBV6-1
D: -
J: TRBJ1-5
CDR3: CASEYGGSNQPQHF
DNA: TGTGCCAGCGAGTACGGGGGGAGCAATCAGCCCCAGCATTTT

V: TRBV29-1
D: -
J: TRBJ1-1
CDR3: CSGEGGTGTEAFF
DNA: TGCAGCGGGGAGGGGGGCACGGGCACTGAAGCTTTCTTT

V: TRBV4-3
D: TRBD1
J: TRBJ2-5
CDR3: CASSQDDRDKETQYF
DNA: TGCGCCAGCAGCCAAGATGACAGGGATAAAGAGACCCAGTACTTC

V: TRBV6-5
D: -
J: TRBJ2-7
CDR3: CASSRQDSYEQYF
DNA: TGTGCCAGCAGTCGACAAGATTCGTACGAGCAGTACTTC

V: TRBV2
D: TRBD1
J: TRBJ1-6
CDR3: CASRTGGAENSPLHF
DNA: TGTGCCAGCAGAACAGGGGGCGCGGAGAATTCACCCCTCCACTTT

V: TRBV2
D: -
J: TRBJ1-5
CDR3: CASTNSRNQPQHF
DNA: TGTGCCAGCACCAACTCACGCAATCAGCCCCAGCATTTT

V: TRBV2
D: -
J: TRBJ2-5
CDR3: CASSEGQVGLRTQYF
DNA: TGTGCCAGCAGTGAAGGGCAGGTTGGTTTGAGAACCCAGTACTTC

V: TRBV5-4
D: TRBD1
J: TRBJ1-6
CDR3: CASSATGTSPLHF
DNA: TGTGCCAGCAGCGCGACAGGGACTTCACCCCTCCACTTT

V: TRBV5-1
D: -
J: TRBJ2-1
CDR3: CASSLTGSSYNEQFF
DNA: TGCGCCAGCAGCTTGACCGGGAGCTCCTACAATGAGCAGTTCTTC

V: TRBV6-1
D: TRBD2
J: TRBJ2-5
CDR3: CASRDSGGALETQYF
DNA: TGTGCCAGCAGGGATAGCGGGGGGGCCTTGGAGACCCAGTACTTC

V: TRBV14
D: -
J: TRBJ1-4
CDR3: CASSWGPSTNEKLFF
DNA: TGTGCCAGCAGCTGGGGGCCCTCAACTAATGAAAAACTGTTTTTT

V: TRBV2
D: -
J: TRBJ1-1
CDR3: CASSTDGRGTEAFF
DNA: TGTGCCAGCAGTACGGACGGGAGGGGCACTGAAGCTTTCTTT

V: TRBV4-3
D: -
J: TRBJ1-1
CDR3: CASSQDRAAEAFF
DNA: TGCGCCAGCAGCCAAGATCGAGCGGCTGAAGCTTTCTTT

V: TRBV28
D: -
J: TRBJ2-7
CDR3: CASMSWAGNSYEQYF
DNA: TGTGCCAGCATGTCGTGGGCAGGGAACTCCTACGAGCAGTACTTC